This T cell receptor beta chain is from a study of cytomegalovirus exposure and HLA in healthy donors. General study points: Available immune exposure information was restricted to CMV serostatus only.

This clone showed up just once. Its antigen is unknown. Per the germline V gene, CDR1 is MGHDK and CDR2 is SYGVNS. There are 15 residues in the CDR3. The V and J ends lost 2 bases and 10 bases respectively, with 15 bases between them. PCR was performed using 60 Vbeta and 13 Jbeta primers. Using immunoSEQ multiplex PCR, the repertoire was profiled, and TCRdb retains in-frame clones only, with some absent. The profile shows 180,000 or so clones, approximately 59% of them singletons. The source is a middle-aged man in good health and CMV-seronegative. The V and J genes are TRBV25-1 and TRBJ1-6; possible D gene TRBD1, 5 bases. The sample was PBMCs. CDR3: CASSEGTRLGSPLHF. The CDR3 nucleotides read TGTGCCAGCAGTGAAGGGACTCGGCTTGGGTCACCCCTCCACTTT.